The clone carrying this T cell receptor beta chain was counted between two and nine times. The antigen is unknown. This entry belongs to a study of response to subunit inactivated influenza vaccine. In TCRdb, the RT-PCR reads were re-called with MiXCR into one record per CDR3 protein. The sample has around 790,000 distinct CDR3 sequences; around 20% are singletons. Points from the study as a whole: Seasonal influenza vaccination, on each occasion, was suggested by the authors to recruit few new T cells.

The CDR3 has 15 residues. The V segment lost 1 base and the J segment 6 bases; nucleotides outside the gene matches: 3. Germline V lookup: CDR1 SGHRS, CDR2 YFSETQ. This chain connects TRBV5-1 to TRBJ2-1; TRBD2 aligns across 11 bases. Specimen: PBMCs from blood, collected less than 6 days after vaccination. This receptor was identified in a middle-aged man who received an inactivated influenza vaccine. The CDR3 DNA sequence: TGCGCCAGCAGCTTGACTAGCGGGGGACTCAATGAGCAGTTCTTC. As protein: CASSLTSGGLNEQFF.